This entry lists 3 T cell receptor beta chains sequenced from one sample in a study of T cell changes during pregnancy in multiple sclerosis. Sequencing used immunoSEQ multiplex PCR; TCRdb keeps in-frame clones, though not all of them. The sample carries about 30,000 clones, around 91% recorded once. Specimen: CD4+ T cells from peripheral blood mononuclear cells, collected in the third trimester of pregnancy. The receptors here all came from a female donor in good health, enrolled as a control in a pregnancy study.

This chain joins TRBV25-1 and TRBJ2-2, with a tentative D call TRBD1 (5 bases). The CDR3 has 15 residues. In germline, CDR1 is MGHDK, CDR2 SYGVNS. V gave up 6 bases and J gave up 12 bases, with 23 bases separating them. The CDR3 sequence: CASSPPGLTTPKLFF. The CDR3 nucleotides are TGTGCCAGCAGCCCACCAGGGCTCACCACCCCTAAGCTGTTTTTT.

The CDR3 protein is CASKGQGNTGELFF. The CDR3 DNA sequence: TGTGCCAGCAAAGGACAGGGGAACACCGGGGAGCTGTTTTTT. V usage is TRBV2 and J usage is TRBJ2-2; 8 nucleotides align to TRBD1. From germline, CDR1 is SNHLY and CDR2 FYNNEI. The CDR3 consists of 14 residues. J lost 1 base, V lost 7 bases, and 2 bases had no gene match.

The chain couples TRBV6-6 to TRBJ2-7; no firm D call. V was trimmed by 5 bases and J by 4 bases, leaving 9 bases between them. Per germline, CDR1 MNHNY and CDR2 SVGAGI (reference sequence). This CDR3 is built from 12 residues. The CDR3 coding sequence is TGTGCCAGCAGTCCTCACACGTACGAGCAGTACTTC. As protein: CASSPHTYEQYF.